The 3 T cell receptor beta chains below all came from one sample that was sequenced in a study of response to subunit inactivated influenza vaccine. TCRdb recomputed calls from the RT-PCR reads with MiXCR, one row per CDR3 protein. This sample has over 450,000 distinct CDR3 sequences, with 13% found just once. The sequencing used PBMCs from blood, collected roughly 46 days after vaccination. The receptors stem from a man aged 45-65 years who received an inactivated influenza vaccine.

The J gene is TRBJ2-3, the V gene TRBV21-1; the D segment call TRBD1 is taken from the table without a DNA check. TRBV21-1 represents a pseudogene. CDR3 length equals 20 residues. In nucleotides, the CDR3 is TGTGCCAGCAGCAGGGGGACCGACTCACCTCCCGGGCAGTACACAGATACGCAGTATTTT. It yields the protein CASSRGTDSPPGQYTDTQYF.

CDR3 loop: CASSPVTSYNEQFF. Here the CDR3 DNA reads TGTGCCAGCTCACCAGTTACCTCCTACAATGAGCAGTTCTTC. The chain joins TRBV18 to TRBJ2-1; the D is unclear. The V end was cut by 2 bases, the J end by 0 bases, with 5 bases between. The length of the CDR3 is 14 residues. The germline V gene encodes CDR1 KGHSH and CDR2 LQKENI.

V and J are TRBV2 and TRBJ2-1; D is ambiguous. This CDR3 spans 13 amino acids. Germline V gene lookup returns CDR1 SNHLY and CDR2 FYNNEI. The ends were cut back, 4 bases at V and 10 bases at J, with 14 bases in the middle. The CDR3 sequence is CASSVGRAREQFF. In DNA form, the CDR3 reads TGTGCCAGCAGTGTGGGAAGGGCGAGGGAGCAGTTCTTC.